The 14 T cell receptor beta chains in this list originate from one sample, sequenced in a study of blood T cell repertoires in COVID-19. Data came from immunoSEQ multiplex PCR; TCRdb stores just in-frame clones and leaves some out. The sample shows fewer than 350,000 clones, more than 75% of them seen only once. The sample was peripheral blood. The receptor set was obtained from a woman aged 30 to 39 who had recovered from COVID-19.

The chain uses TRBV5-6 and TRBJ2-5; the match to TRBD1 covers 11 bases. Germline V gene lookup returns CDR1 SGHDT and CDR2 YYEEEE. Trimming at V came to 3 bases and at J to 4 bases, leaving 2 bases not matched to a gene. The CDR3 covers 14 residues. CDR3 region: CASSWGQGGETQYF. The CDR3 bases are TGTGCCAGCAGCTGGGGACAGGGGGGAGAGACCCAGTACTTC.

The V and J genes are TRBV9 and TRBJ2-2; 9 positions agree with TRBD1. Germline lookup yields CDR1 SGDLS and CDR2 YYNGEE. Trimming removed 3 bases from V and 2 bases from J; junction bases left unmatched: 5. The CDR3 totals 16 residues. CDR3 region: CASSAQGATNTGELFF. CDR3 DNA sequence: TGTGCCAGCAGCGCACAGGGGGCGACTAACACCGGGGAGCTGTTTTTT.

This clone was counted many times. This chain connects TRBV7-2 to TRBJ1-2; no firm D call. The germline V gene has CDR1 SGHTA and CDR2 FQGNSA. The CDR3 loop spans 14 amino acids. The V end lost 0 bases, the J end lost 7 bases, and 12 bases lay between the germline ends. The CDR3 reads CASSLAQLLSGYTF. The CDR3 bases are TGTGCCAGCAGCTTAGCACAGTTGCTGAGTGGCTACACCTTC. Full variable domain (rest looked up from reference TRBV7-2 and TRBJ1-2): GAGVSQSPSNKVTEKGKDVELRCDPISGHTALYWYRQSLGQGLEFLIYFQGNSAPDKSGLPSDRFSAERTGGSVSTLTIQRTQQEDSAVYLCASSLAQLLSGYTFGSGTRLTVV.

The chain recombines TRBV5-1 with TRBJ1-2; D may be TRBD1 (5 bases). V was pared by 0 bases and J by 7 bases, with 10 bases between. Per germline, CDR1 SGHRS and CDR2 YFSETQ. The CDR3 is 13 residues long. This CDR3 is CASSLEGEGGYTF. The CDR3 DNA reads TGCGCCAGCAGCTTGGAAGGGGAAGGTGGCTACACCTTC.

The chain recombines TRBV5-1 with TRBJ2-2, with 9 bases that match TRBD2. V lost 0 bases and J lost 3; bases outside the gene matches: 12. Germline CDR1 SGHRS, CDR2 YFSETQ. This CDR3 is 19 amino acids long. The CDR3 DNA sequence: TGCGCCAGCAGCTTGGGGCGGTCCGCGGGAGGGCCAGACACCGGGGAGCTGTTTTTT. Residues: CASSLGRSAGGPDTGELFF.

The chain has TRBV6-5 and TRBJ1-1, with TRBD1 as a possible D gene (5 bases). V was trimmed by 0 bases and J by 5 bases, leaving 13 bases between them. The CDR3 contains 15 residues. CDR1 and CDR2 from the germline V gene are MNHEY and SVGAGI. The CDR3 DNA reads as TGTGCCAGCAGTTACTCCCCGGGGGGAGGTACTGAAGCTTTCTTT. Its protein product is CASSYSPGGGTEAFF.

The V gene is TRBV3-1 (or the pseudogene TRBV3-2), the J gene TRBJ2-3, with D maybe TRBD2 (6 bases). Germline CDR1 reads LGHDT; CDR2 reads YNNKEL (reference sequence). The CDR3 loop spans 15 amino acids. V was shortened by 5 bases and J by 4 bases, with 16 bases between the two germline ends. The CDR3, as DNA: TGTGCCAGCAGCGACCCGGGAGAGATCGCAGATACGCAGTATTTT. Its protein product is CASSDPGEIADTQYF.

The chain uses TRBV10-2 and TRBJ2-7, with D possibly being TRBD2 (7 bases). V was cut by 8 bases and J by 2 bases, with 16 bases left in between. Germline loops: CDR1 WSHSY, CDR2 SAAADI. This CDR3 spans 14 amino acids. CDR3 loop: CASGGGGRPYEQYF. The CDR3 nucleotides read TGCGCCAGCGGGGGAGGGGGACGGCCCTACGAGCAGTACTTC.

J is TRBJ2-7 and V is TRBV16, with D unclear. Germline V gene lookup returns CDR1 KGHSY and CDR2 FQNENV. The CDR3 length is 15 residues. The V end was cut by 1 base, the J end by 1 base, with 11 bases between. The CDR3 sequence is CASSQWRRKSYEQYF. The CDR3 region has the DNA TGTGCCAGCAGCCAATGGAGACGTAAGTCCTACGAGCAGTACTTC.

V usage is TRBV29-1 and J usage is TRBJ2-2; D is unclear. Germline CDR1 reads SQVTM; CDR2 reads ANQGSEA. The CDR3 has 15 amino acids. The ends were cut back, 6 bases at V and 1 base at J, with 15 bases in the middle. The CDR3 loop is CSVALLNENTGELFF. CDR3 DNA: TGCAGCGTCGCGCTGTTGAATGAGAACACCGGGGAGCTGTTTTTT.

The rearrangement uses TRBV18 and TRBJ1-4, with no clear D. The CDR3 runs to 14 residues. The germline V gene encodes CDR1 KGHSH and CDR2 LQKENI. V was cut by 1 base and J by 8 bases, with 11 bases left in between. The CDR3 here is CASSPQGTGEKLFF. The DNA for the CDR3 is TGTGCCAGCTCACCACAGGGAACGGGAGAAAAACTGTTTTTT.

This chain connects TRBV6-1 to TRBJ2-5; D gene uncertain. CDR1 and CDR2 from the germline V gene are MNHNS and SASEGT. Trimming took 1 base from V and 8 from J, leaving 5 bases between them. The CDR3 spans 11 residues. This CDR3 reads CASSEGSTQYF. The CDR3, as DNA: TGTGCCAGCAGTGAAGGTAGCACCCAGTACTTC.

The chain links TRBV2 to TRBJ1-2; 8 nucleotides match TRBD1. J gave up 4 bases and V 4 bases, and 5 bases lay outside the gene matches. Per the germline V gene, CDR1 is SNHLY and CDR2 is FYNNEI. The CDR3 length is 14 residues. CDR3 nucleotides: TGTGCCAGCAGTGCCCGGGACAGGCTCTATGGCTACACCTTC. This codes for CASSARDRLYGYTF.

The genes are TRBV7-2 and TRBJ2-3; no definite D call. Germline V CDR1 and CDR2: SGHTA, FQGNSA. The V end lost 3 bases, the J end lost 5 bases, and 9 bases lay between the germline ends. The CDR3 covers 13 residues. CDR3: CASSFELGDTQYF. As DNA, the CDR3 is TGTGCCAGCAGCTTTGAGCTAGGAGATACGCAGTATTTT.